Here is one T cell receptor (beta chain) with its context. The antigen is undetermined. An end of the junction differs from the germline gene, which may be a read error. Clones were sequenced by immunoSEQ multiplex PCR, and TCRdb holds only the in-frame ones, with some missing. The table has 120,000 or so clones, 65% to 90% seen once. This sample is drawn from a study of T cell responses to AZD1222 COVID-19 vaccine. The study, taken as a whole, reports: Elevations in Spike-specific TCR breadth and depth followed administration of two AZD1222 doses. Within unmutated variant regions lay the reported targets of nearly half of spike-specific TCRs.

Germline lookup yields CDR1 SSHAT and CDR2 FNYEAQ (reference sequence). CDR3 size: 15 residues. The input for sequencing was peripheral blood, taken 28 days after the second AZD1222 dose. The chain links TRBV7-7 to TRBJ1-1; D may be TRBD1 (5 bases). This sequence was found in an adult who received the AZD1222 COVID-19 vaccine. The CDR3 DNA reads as TGTGCTAGCAGCAAAACCCCCGAGGACATCGCTGAAGCTTTCTTT. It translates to CASSKTPEDIAEAFF.